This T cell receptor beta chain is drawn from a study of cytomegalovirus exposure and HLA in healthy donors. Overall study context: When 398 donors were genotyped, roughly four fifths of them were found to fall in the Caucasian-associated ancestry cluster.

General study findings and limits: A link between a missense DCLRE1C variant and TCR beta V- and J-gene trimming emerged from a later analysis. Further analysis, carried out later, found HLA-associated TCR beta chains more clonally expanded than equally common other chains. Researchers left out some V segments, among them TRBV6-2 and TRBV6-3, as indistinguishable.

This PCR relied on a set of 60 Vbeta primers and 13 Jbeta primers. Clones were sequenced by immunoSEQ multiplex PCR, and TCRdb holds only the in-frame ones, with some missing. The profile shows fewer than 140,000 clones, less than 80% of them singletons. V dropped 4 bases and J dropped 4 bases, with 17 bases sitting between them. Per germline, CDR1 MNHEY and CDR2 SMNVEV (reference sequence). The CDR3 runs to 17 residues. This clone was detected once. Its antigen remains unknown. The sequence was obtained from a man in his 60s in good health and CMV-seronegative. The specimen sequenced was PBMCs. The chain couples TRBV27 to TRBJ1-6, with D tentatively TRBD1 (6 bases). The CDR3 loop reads CASSSSPGAHYNSPLHF. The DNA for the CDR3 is TGTGCCAGCAGTTCGTCCCCAGGGGCGCATTATAATTCACCCCTCCACTTT.